The TCR beta chain under discussion was sequenced for a study of tumor-infiltrating lymphocytes in primary liver carcinoma. cDNA specific to TCR beta was made from 500 ng of total RNA, with a constant-region primer employed for priming. Slightly modified ARM-PCR served as the procedure for the TCR beta libraries. These libraries came from three rounds of nested multiplex PCR. Investigators reported that the first two PCR rounds, at around 10 cycles each, used TRBV1-TRBV30 forward primers with a C-beta reverse primer. TCRdb redid the calling of the multiplex PCR reads with MiXCR, one entry per CDR3 protein. The sample includes 90,000 to 140,000 distinct CDR3 sequences, roughly four fifths seen only once; the top ten take about a fifth. Joint extraction of RNA and DNA used roughly 19-31 mg of bulk tissue that was unsorted. Germline-derived CDR1 and CDR2 are ENHRY and SYGVKD. CDR3 length: 17 residues.

As regards this clonotype: Just one base apart from a much larger clone, this may be a read error.

Sequenced: liver tumor tissue from sampling region 3. The subset: tumor region T3, left-lateral pole. The clonotype originates from a man between 35 and 55 years old with primary liver carcinoma and hepatitis B virus infection. This chain joins TRBV10-3 and TRBJ2-2; 8 nucleotides match TRBD1. CDR3 nucleotide sequence: TGTGCCATCAGTAAACAAGGGACAGGATCTAACACCGGGGAGCTGTCTTTT. Translated, it gives CAISKQGTGSNTGELSF.